The T cell receptor (beta chain) described here comes from a study of CD8 T cells in Susac syndrome. This clonotype was counted once. The CDR3 covers 16 residues. J lost 6 bases, V lost 4 bases, and 10 bases had no gene match. The V gene's germline CDR1 is SGDLS and CDR2 YYNGEE. Sequencing of TCR beta covered CD8+ and CD4+ T cells obtained from blood. The multiple sclerosis controls comprised treatment-naive patients whose relapsing-remitting disease was stable or active. Negative isolation yielded the CD8+ and CD4+ T cells, while FACS enriched the TEMRA cells. Reverse transcription used roughly 0.45 to 1 ug RNA and random hexamers. An immunoSEQ multiplex PCR generated amplified TCR beta CDR3 products spanning 54 Vbeta and 13 Jbeta. TCRdb called the immunoSEQ multiplex PCR reads again in MiXCR, with one record for every CDR3 protein. The sample includes approximately 180,000 distinct CDR3 sequences, approximately 95% of them seen just once.

Sample: CD4+ T cells from PBMCs. The TCR originated in a human donor with multiple sclerosis. The gene calls are TRBV9 and TRBJ2-3, with 11 bases aligning to TRBD2. CDR3 DNA sequence: TGTGCCAGCAGCCCGAGGGGTAGCGGGGGGGCCGATACGCAGTATTTT. Its protein product is CASSPRGSGGADTQYF.